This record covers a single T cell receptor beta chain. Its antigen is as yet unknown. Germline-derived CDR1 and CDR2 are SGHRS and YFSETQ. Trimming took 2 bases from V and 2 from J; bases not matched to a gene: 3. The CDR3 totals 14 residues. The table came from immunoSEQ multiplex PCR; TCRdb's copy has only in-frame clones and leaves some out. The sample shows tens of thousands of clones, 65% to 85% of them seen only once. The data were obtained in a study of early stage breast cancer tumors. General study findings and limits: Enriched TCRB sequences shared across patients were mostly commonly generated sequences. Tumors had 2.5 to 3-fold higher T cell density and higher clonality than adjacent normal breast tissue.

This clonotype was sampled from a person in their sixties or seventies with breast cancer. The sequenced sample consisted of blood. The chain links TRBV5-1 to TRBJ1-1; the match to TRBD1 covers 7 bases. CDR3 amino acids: CASSFRDSNTEAFF. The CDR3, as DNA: TGCGCCAGCAGCTTTAGGGACAGTAACACTGAAGCTTTCTTT. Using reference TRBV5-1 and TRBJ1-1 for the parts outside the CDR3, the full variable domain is KAGVTQTPRYLIKTRGQQVTLSCSPISGHRSVSWYQQTPGQGLQFLFEYFSETQRNKGNFPGRFSGRQFSNSRSEMNVSTLELGDSALYLCASSFRDSNTEAFFGQGTRLTVV.